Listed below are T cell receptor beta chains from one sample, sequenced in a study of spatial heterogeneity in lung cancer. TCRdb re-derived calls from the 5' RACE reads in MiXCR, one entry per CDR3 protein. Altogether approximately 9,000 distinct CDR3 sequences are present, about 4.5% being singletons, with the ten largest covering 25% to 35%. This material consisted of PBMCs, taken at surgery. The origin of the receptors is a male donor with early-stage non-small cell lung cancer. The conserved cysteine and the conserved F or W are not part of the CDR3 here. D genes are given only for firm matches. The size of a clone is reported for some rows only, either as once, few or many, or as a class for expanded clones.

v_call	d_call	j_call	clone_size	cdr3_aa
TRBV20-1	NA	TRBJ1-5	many	SASLMWNQPQH
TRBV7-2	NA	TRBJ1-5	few	ASSLLGVSNQPQH
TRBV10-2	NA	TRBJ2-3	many	ASSDGRRGDTQY
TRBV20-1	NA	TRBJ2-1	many	SARAAYNEQF
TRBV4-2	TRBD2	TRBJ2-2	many	ASSQVERGVGGELF
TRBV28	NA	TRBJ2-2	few	ASSLGFGGSGELF
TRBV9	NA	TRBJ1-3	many	ASSVGVDTLSGNTIY
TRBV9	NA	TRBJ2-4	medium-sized	ASSVGLSNIQY
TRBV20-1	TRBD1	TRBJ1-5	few	SAGDRYQPQH
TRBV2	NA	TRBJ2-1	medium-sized	ASSQGSYNEQF
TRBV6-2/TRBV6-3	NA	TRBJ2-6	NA	ATGPLGEFGANVLT
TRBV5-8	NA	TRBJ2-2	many	ASSLAGRGTGELF
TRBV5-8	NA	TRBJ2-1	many	ASSLVLRTNEQF
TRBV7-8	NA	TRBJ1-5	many	ASSLDLNQPQH
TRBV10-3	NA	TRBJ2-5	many	AISDSFETQY
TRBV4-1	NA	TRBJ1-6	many	ASSQGAAGGPLH
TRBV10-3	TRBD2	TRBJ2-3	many	AISPGLPQDTQY
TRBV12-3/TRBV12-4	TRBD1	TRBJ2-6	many	ASRPTGAGANVLT